This TCR beta chain was identified in a study of T cell responses to AZD1222 COVID-19 vaccine. Generated by immunoSEQ multiplex PCR, the TCRdb table keeps only in-frame clones and is missing some. The data contain about 100,000 clones, around 87% of them seen just once; the ten biggest clones take up just over 4%. Study observations and caveats: The study found Spike-specific TCR breadth and depth rose after two AZD1222 doses. Spike was spanned by vaccine-associated CD4 TCRs, with dominance at 160-218 and 743-854. Repertoire samples came only from after the peak T cell response. Donors were mostly white British, more females; clonal diversity possibly underestimated.

The J segment lost 5 bases and the V segment lost 4 bases, leaving 6 bases of the junction unmatched. This CDR3 is built from 15 residues. Germline lookup yields CDR1 SGHRS and CDR2 YFSETQ. Of note for this clone: The antigen is unknown.

This clonotype was sampled from an adult in good health. The chain carries TRBV5-1 and TRBJ1-4; 9 bases fit TRBD1. Specimen: peripheral blood, collected on day 0 of MenACWY control vaccination. Here the CDR3 reads CASSEGDRANEKLFF. The CDR3 region has the DNA TGCGCCAGCAGCGAGGGGGACAGGGCAAATGAAAAACTGTTTTTT.